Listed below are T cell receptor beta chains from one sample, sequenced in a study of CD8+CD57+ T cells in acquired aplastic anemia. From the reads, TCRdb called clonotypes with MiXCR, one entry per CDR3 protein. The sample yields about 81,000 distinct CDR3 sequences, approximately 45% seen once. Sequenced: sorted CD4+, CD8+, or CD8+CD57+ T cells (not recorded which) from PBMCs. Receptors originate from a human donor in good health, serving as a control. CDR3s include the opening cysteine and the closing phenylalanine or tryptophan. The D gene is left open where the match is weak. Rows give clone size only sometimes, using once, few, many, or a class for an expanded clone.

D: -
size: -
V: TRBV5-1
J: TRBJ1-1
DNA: TGCGCCAGCAGCTTGGGGGGGCGGGGGACTGGGAACACTGAAGCTTTCTTC
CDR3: CASSLGGRGTGNTEAFF

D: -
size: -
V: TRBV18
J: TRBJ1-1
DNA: TGTGCCAGCTTCCCGCCGGGTCTTAACACTGAAGCTTTCTTT
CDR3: CASFPPGLNTEAFF

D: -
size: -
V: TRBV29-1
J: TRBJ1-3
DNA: TGCAGCGTTGATGACGAAAGGAACACCATATATTTT
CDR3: CSVDDERNTIYF

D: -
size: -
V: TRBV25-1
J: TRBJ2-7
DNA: TGTGCCAGCCAGACAGGACCAGACTACGAGCAGTACTTC
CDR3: CASQTGPDYEQYF

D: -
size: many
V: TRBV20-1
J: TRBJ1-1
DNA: TGCAGTGCTAGGACTGGCGCTGAAGCTTTCTTT
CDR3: CSARTGAEAFF

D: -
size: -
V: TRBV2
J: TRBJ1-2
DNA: TGTGCCAGCAAACCGTCAGGGAACTATGGCTACACCTTC
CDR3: CASKPSGNYGYTF

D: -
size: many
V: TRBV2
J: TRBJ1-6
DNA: TGTGCCAGCAGTCCCCAGGGACCGAGCTCCTATAATTCACCCCTCCACTTT
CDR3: CASSPQGPSSYNSPLHF

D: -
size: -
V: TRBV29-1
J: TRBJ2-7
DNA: TGCAGTATTGGACAGCCTTACGAGCAGTACTTC
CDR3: CSIGQPYEQYF

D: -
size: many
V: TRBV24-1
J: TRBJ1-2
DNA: TGTGCCACCAGTGATTTGAGTGGTGGCTACACCTTC
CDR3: CATSDLSGGYTF

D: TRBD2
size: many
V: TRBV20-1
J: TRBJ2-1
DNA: TGCAGTGCCACGTGGACTAGCGGGTACAATGAGCAGTTCTTC
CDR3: CSATWTSGYNEQFF

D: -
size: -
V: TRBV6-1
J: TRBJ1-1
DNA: TGTGCCAGCAGTCCCTGGGGGACGGTCACTGAAGCTTTCTTT
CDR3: CASSPWGTVTEAFF

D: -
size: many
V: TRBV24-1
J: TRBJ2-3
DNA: TGTGCCACCAGTGACGTACTCGCCGGGGCCCCAGGTCCCCCGCAGTATTTT
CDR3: CATSDVLAGAPGPPQYF

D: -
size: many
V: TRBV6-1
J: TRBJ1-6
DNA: TGTGCCAGCTCGTTAACCAGGGGCAACTATAATTCACCCCTCCACTTT
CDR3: CASSLTRGNYNSPLHF

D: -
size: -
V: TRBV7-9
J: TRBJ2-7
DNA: TGTGCCAGCAGCTTCCAGGGCTACGAGCGGTACTTC
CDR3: CASSFQGYERYF

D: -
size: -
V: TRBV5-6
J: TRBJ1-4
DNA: TGTGCCAGCAGCTTGGGGCAGGGTCGGGAAAAACTGTTTTTT
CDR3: CASSLGQGREKLFF

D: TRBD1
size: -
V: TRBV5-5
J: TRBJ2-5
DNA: TGTGCCAGCAGCGTCACTGACAGGGTCCAAGAGACCCAGTACTTC
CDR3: CASSVTDRVQETQYF

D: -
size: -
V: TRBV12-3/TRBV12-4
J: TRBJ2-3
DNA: TGTGCCAGCATCATGGGTTTAGTCCAAGATACGCAGTATTTT
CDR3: CASIMGLVQDTQYF

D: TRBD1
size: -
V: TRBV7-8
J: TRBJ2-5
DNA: TGTGCCAGCAGCCCGTATCGCCTCATGGACAGGGGAGGTTTCCAAGAGACCCAGTACTTC
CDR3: CASSPYRLMDRGGFQETQYF

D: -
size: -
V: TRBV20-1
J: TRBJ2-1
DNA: TGCAGTGCGAGCTCCTACAATGAGCAGTTCTTC
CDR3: CSASSYNEQFF

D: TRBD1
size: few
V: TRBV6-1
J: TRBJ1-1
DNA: TGTGCCAGCAGTAGCGGAGACAGGGCGGACACTGAAGCTTTCTTT
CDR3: CASSSGDRADTEAFF

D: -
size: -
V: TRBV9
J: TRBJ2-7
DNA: TGTGCCAGCAGTTCCTCTAGCTACGAGCAGTACTTC
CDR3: CASSSSSYEQYF

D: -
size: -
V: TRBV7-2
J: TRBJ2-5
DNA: TGTGCCAGCAGCCCCAGACAGGTCTACCAAGAGACCCAGTACTTC
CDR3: CASSPRQVYQETQYF

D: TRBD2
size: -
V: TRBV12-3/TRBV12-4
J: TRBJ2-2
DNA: TGTGCCAGCTCCTCCCAAAGCGGGGGGGGAGGGGAGCTGTTTTTT
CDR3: CASSSQSGGGGELFF

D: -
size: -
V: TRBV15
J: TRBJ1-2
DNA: TGTGCCACCAGCAGAGATACGGGGACCTATGGCTACACCTTC
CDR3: CATSRDTGTYGYTF

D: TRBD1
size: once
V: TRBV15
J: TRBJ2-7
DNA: TGTGCCACCAGCAGACAGGGGGACGAGCAGTACTTC
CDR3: CATSRQGDEQYF

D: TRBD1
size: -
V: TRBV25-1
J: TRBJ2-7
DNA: TGTGCCAGCAGCGCCAATTGGGGGACAGGGCCCTACGAGCAGTACTTC
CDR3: CASSANWGTGPYEQYF

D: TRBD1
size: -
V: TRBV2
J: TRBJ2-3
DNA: TGTGCCAGCAGAGGTGGGACAGGCGGAACAGATACGCAGTATTTT
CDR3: CASRGGTGGTDTQYF

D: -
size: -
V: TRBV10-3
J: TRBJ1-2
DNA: TGTGCCATCAGTGAATCTTCGGGGAACTATGGCTACACCTTC
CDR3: CAISESSGNYGYTF

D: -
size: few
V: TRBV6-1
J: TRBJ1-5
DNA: TGTGCCAGCCAAACGATCTCCAATCAGCCCCAGCATTTT
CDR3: CASQTISNQPQHF

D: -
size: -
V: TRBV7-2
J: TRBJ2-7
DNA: TGTGCCAGCAGCCTCGACCGGACCTACGAGCAGTACTTC
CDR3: CASSLDRTYEQYF

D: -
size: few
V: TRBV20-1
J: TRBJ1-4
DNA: TGCAGTGCTACTGGAGCCGTCGAAAAACTGTTTTTT
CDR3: CSATGAVEKLFF

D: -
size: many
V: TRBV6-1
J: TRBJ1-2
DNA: TGTGCCAGCAGCGAAATTGCCGACAGGATCCACTATGGCTACACCTTC
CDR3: CASSEIADRIHYGYTF

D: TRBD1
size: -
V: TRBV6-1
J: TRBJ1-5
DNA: TGTGCCAGCAGTATAATACAGGGGAATAATCAGCCCCAGCATTTT
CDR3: CASSIIQGNNQPQHF

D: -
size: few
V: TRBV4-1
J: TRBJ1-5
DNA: TGCGCCAGCAAGGCCCAAGAGTCCGGGAGGAATCAGCCCCAGCATTTT
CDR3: CASKAQESGRNQPQHF

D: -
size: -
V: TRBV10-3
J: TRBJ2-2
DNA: TGTGCCACTAGGACTGGATCGAACACCGGGGAGCTGTTTTTT
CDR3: CATRTGSNTGELFF

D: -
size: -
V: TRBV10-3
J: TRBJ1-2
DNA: TGTGCCATCAGTGACCAAAACTATGGCTACACCTTC
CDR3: CAISDQNYGYTF

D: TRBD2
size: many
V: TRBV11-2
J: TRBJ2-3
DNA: TGTGCCAGCAGCTTGGGCGGGGGGATCACAGATACGCAGTATTTT
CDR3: CASSLGGGITDTQYF

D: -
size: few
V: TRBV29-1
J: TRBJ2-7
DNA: TGCAGCGTTGAGGAGGAGGGGGACTACGAGCAGTACTTC
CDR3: CSVEEEGDYEQYF

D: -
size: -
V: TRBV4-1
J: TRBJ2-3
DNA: TGTGCCAGCAGCCAAGATCGGGATACGCAGTATTTT
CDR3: CASSQDRDTQYF

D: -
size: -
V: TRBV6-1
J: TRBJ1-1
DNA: TGTGCCAGCAGTGAATTCGGGGGAGGGGACACTGAAGCTTTCTTT
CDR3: CASSEFGGGDTEAFF

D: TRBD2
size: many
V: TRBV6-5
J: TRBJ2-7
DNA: TGTGCCAGCCGGACTAGCCACGAGCAGTACTTC
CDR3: CASRTSHEQYF

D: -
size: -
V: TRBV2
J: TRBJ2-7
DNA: TGTGCCAGCAGGGGCGTCAGGCTTGGGGAGCAGTACTTC
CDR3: CASRGVRLGEQYF

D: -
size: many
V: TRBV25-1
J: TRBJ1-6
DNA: TGTGCCAGCAGTGACCAGGGCGATAATTCACCCCTCCACTTT
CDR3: CASSDQGDNSPLHF

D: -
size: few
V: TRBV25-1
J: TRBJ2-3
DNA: TGTGCCAGCAGTGACCCGGGGGCCGCAGATACGCAGTATTTT
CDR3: CASSDPGAADTQYF

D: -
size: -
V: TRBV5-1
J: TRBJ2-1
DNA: TGCGCCAGCAAACAGCTCGGGGCCTCCTACAATGAGCAGTTCTTC
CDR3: CASKQLGASYNEQFF

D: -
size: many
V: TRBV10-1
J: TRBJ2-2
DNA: TGCGCCAGCAGTGAGAAGCTTCACACCGGGGAGCTGTTTTTT
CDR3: CASSEKLHTGELFF

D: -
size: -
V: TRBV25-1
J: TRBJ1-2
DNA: TGTGCCAGCAGTGAATCCCCCCCCGGTAACTATGGCTACACCTTC
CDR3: CASSESPPGNYGYTF

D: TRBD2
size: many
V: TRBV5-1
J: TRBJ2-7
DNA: TGCGCCAGCAGCTCAGCGGGGGGGCTCTCCTACGAGCAGTACTTC
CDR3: CASSSAGGLSYEQYF

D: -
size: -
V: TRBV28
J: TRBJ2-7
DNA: TGTGCCAGCAGCCCACTGAGGGGCAGGCTGGCGTACGAGCAGTACTTC
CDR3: CASSPLRGRLAYEQYF

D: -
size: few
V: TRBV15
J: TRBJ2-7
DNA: TGTGCCACCAGCAGAGAACCAGGGTCAGCTTACGAGCAGTACTTC
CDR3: CATSREPGSAYEQYF

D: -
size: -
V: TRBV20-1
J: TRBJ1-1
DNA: TGCAGTGCTGGAGGTATATCCCAGGGAATGAACACTGAAGCTTTCTTT
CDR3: CSAGGISQGMNTEAFF

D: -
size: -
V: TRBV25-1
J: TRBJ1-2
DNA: TGTGCCAGCAGTGAATTCGGCTTTGACTATGGCTACACCTTC
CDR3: CASSEFGFDYGYTF

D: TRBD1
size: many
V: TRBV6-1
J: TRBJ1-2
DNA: TGTGCCAGCACCGAAACAGGGGGCAGCGGCTATGGCTACACCTTC
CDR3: CASTETGGSGYGYTF

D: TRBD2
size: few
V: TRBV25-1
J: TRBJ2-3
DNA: TGTGCCAGCAGCCAAGAAGCGGGAGCGGGTGATACGCAGTATTTT
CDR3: CASSQEAGAGDTQYF

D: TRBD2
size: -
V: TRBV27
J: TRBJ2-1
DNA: TGTGCCAGCAGTCCCCTCGGGACTAGCCCAAACAATGAGCAGTTCTTC
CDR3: CASSPLGTSPNNEQFF

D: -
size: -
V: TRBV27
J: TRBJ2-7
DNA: TGTGCCACCGAGGACCGGAGCAGCTCCTACGAGCAGTACTTC
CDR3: CATEDRSSSYEQYF

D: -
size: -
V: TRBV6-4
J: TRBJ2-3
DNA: TGTGCCAGCCGAGGGGGGGACCCCACAGATACGCAGTATTTT
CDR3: CASRGGDPTDTQYF